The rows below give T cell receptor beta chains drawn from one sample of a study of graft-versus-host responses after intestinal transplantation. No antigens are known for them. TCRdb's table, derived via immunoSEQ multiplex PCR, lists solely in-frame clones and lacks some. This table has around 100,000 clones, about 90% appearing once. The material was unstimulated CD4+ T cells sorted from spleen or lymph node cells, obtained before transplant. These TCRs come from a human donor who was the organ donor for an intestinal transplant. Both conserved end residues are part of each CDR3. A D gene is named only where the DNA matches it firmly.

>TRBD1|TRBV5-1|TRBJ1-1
TGCGCCAGCAGCTTGGAGGGACAGGGGAGCACTGAAGCTTTCTTT
CASSLEGQGSTEAFF
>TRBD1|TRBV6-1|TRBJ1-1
TGTGCCAGCAGTGATGGTAGGGGGCGCGGGTACACTGAAGCTTTCTTT
CASSDGRGRGYTEAFF
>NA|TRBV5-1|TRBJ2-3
TGCGCCAGCAGCTTGGATTCTCCTGGGATAGATACGCAGTATTTT
CASSLDSPGIDTQYF
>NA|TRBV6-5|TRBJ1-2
TGTGCCAGCAGATTTTCCAGGGAACCCTACTATGGCTACACCTTC
CASRFSREPYYGYTF
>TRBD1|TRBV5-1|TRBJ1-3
TGCGCCAGCAGCACTGGGGACAGGGTGGTTTCTGGAAACACCATATATTTT
CASSTGDRVVSGNTIYF
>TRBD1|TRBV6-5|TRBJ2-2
TGTGCCAGCAGCCCGGACAGGGGGCGAACCGGGGAGCTGTTTTTT
CASSPDRGRTGELFF
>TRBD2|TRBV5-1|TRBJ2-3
TGCGCCAGCAGCTTGGTAGGTGGGCTAGCGGGGTCAGATACGCAGTATTTT
CASSLVGGLAGSDTQYF
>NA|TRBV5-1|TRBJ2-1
TGCGCCAGCAGCTTGGGGGGAGATGAGCAGTTCTTC
CASSLGGDEQFF
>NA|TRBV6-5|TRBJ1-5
TGTGCCAGCAGTTACCGACAGAGTAGCAATCAGCCCCAGCATTTT
CASSYRQSSNQPQHF
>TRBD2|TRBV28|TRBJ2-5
TGTGCCAGCAGTTTAGGCAGCGGGGGGGCCAAGACCCAGTACTTC
CASSLGSGGAKTQYF
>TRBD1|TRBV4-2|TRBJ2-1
TGTGCCAGCAGCGGGACAGGGGGCTACAATGAGCAGTTCTTC
CASSGTGGYNEQFF
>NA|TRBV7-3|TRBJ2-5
TGTGCCAGCAGCCTCAACTCATTGTCCGATGGGGAGACCCAGTACTTC
CASSLNSLSDGETQYF
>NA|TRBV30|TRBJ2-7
TGTGCCTGGAGGGGACCGGGACTCCTCTCCTACGAGCAGTACTTC
CAWRGPGLLSYEQYF
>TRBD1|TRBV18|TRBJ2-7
TGTGCCAGCTCACCCCAGGGGGCCTACGAGCAGTACTTC
CASSPQGAYEQYF
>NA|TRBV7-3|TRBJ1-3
TGTGCCAGCAGCTTTCAGGACGGAAACACCATATATTTT
CASSFQDGNTIYF